This T cell receptor beta chain was sequenced in a study of CD8 T cells in Susac syndrome. At the level of the study: Blood was drawn from patients with Susac syndrome. At that point, they were therapy-naive, on corticosteroids, or on intravenous immunoglobulin alone.

TEMRA cells were enriched by FACS, and CD4+ and CD8+ T cells were negatively isolated. The CDR3 contains 14 residues. The V gene lost 0 bases and the J gene lost 1 base, with 9 bases spanning the gap. Germline CDR1 is GTSNPN and CDR2 is SVGIG (reference sequence). cDNA came from roughly 0.53 to 1 ug RNA primed by random hexamers. TCRdb itself ran the immunoSEQ multiplex PCR reads through MiXCR, one entry per CDR3 protein. The sample holds tens of thousands of distinct CDR3 sequences, 96% seen once. V gene TRBV30 combines with J gene TRBJ1-2; no reliable D call. The sequence was obtained from a human donor with Susac syndrome. Material: CD8+ T cells from PBMCs. For the CDR3, the DNA is TGTGCCTGGAGTGTACATTCGATTAACTATGGCTACACCTTC. Encoded protein: CAWSVHSINYGYTF.